A single sample is the source of the 31 T cell receptor beta chains below, sequenced in a study of CD8+ T cells in alopecia areata. RNA, once extracted, was reverse transcribed into cDNA for use as the sequencing template. Assay: immunoSEQ multiplex PCR; the TCRdb copy retains only in-frame clones and omits some. The sample presents about 5,900 clones, none singletons. Time point: mouse skin 6 weeks after grafting, around onset of hair loss. Here the sequenced sample was skin, taken at week 6. Source of these receptors: a C3H/HeJ mouse with alopecia areata. The strain is characterized by the MHC haplotype H2-k.

Ten or more counts support this clone. Mouse names are used for the genes. The read comes to an end 4 residues before the CDR3 does, leaving the germline J gene to fill in the end. The V call is TRBV29, the J call TRBJ2-7; possible D gene TRBD1, 6 bases. Per germline, CDR1 MSHET and CDR2 SYDVDS. The CDR3 length is 13 residues. The CDR3 here is CASSLSGVYEQYF. The DNA read from the CDR3 is TGTGCTAGCAGTTTGTCAGGGGTATAT.

This clone turned up a few times. Here the gene names and germline are mouse. The read ends 4 residues before the CDR3 terminus; that terminus is restored from the germline J gene. This chain links TRBV31 with TRBJ1-2, with a weak D call TRBD1 (5 bases). V gave up 0 bases and J gave up 0 bases, with 11 bases separating them. Germline CDR1 GKSSPN, CDR2 SITVG. The length of the CDR3 is 15 residues. The chain's CDR3 is CAWSLWTNANSDYTF. The sequenced CDR3 bases are TGTGCCTGGAGTCTGTGGACAAATGCAAACTCC.

A remark on this clone: Genes and germline come from the mouse. The read falls 4 residues short of the CDR3 end, and the missing part is taken from the germline J gene. This chain links TRBV5 with TRBJ2-3; 7 bases map to TRBD2. The CDR3 is 16 amino acids. The V gene's germline CDR1 is LGHNA and CDR2 YNLKQL (reference sequence). Trimming removed 0 bases from V and 0 bases from J; junction bases left unmatched: 3. CDR3 residues: CASSQDPGGSAETLYF. CDR3 DNA (partial): TGTGCCAGCAGCCAAGATCCTGGGGGAAGTGCAGAA.

A word on this clone: Genes here carry mouse names. The read ends 4 residues early relative to the CDR3; the germline J gene fills the gap. The chain carries TRBV13-1 and TRBJ1-1, with 7 bases that match TRBD1. The CDR3 contains 12 residues. Germline loops: CDR1 NSHNY, CDR2 SYGAGN. The CDR3 sequence: CASSLGQTEVFF. The sequenced part of the CDR3 DNA is TGTGCCAGCAGTTTGGGACAGACA.

Note on this clone: Gene names and germline refer to mouse. The read ends 4 residues shy of where the CDR3 ends; the end is completed using the germline J gene. J is TRBJ2-1 and V is TRBV5; 8 bases are a match to TRBD1. The germline CDR1 and CDR2 sequences are LGHNA and YNLKQL (reference sequence). Trimming removed 0 bases from V and 3 bases from J; junction bases left unmatched: 7. CDR3 length: 17 residues. The CDR3 sequence: CASSQDARGRSYAEQFF. CDR3 bases read: TGTGCCAGCAGCCAAGATGCCAGGGGGCGCAGCTATGCT.

A note on this clone: Gene names refer to mouse genes. From the germline J gene comes the end of the CDR3, since the read stops 4 residues before it. The chain couples TRBV5 to TRBJ2-7, with TRBD2 matching 11 bases. The CDR3 totals 15 residues. V shed 2 bases and J 3 bases; nucleotides not matched to a gene: 3. Germline loops: CDR1 LGHNA, CDR2 YNLKQL (reference sequence). CDR3 DNA (partial): TGTGCCAGCAGCCAACCGGGACTGGGGGACTAT. Encoded protein: CASSQPGLGDY. The CDR3 in full is CASSQPGLGDYEQYF.

This clone was seen repeatedly, ten times or more. Gene names are the mouse ones. The read stops 4 residues short of the end of the CDR3; the missing end is completed from the germline J gene. The chain employs TRBV14 and TRBJ1-2; TRBD1 matches 11 bases. Germline lookup yields CDR1 SGHDT and CDR2 FRDEAV. This CDR3 has 14 amino acids. The CDR3 loop reads CASSSGTGGSDYTF. CDR3 DNA, as far as it was read: TGTGCCAGCAGTTCCGGGACAGGGGGATCC.

Only a few counts were recorded for this clone. Germline and genes here are mouse. The read finishes 4 residues shy of the CDR3 end, and the germline J gene is used to complete it. The V and J genes are TRBV13-1 and TRBJ1-2; possibly TRBD1 for D (6 bases). CDR3 length: 15 residues. The V gene's germline CDR1 is NSHNY and CDR2 SYGAGN. With 0 bases removed from V and 3 bases from J, the gap between germline ends came to 12 bases. CDR3: CASSDVGSGDSDYTF. Partial CDR3 DNA: TGTGCCAGCAGTGATGTGGGCTCAGGGGACTCC.

In this sample, this clone turned up many times. The germline and genes are mouse ones. The CDR3 extends 3 residues past the end of the read, so its final part is completed from the germline J gene. The chain has TRBV31 and TRBJ1-6; 9 bases map to TRBD1. TRBJ1-6 is annotated as an ORF whose role is uncertain. The CDR3 totals 14 residues. The V segment lost 5 bases and the J segment 6 bases; nucleotides outside the gene matches: 5. The germline V gene has CDR1 GKSSPN and CDR2 SITVG. The CDR3 sequence is CAWGRDRVNSPLYF. CDR3 DNA (partial): TGTGCCTGGGGCCGGGACAGGGTTAATTCGCCC.

As regards this clone: Gene and germline names: mouse. The read halts 4 residues ahead of the CDR3 end, with the missing end drawn from the germline J gene. The V and J genes are TRBV12-1 and TRBJ2-1, with TRBD2 matching 9 bases. This CDR3 region has 15 residues. Trimming took 2 bases from V and 2 from J; bases not matched to a gene: 3. The germline CDR1 and CDR2 sequences are SGHSN and HYEKVE. CDR3 region: CASSRYWGDYAEQFF. Incomplete CDR3 DNA: TGTGCCAGCTCTCGCTACTGGGGGGACTATGCT.

This clone was seen more than once but under ten times. Genes and germline come from the mouse. The read terminates 4 residues ahead of where the CDR3 ends, so the germline J gene completes it. V and J are TRBV19 and TRBJ2-5, with D possibly called TRBD1 or TRBD2 (6 bases each). Trimming left V 3 bases short and J 3 bases short, with 8 bases between. The germline V gene has CDR1 FNHDT and CDR2 SITEND (reference sequence). CDR3 length equals 13 residues. The sequenced part of the CDR3 DNA is TGTGCCAGCAGTAGGGGGCTTCAAGAC. Translating it yields CASSRGLQD. In full, the CDR3 is CASSRGLQDTQYF.

The table lists this clone with many counts. Mouse gene names and germline throughout. The read ends 4 residues early relative to the CDR3; the germline J gene fills the gap. This chain connects TRBV12-1 to TRBJ2-7; 7 positions match TRBD2. The CDR3 consists of 14 residues. V trimming: 2 bases; J trimming: 0 bases; junction bases outside the gene matches: 3. Germline loops: CDR1 SGHSN, CDR2 HYEKVE. CDR3 region: CASSPPGGSYEQYF. CDR3 DNA, as far as it was read: TGTGCCAGCTCTCCCCCTGGGGGCTCCTAT. Full variable domain (missing parts from reference TRBV12-1 and TRBJ2-7): DSGVVQSPRHIIKEKGGRSVLTCIPISGHSNVVWYQQTLGKELKFLIQHYEKVERDKGFLPSRFSVQQFDDYHSEMNMSALELEDSAMYFCASSPPGGSYEQYFGPGTRLTVL.

This clone was found a few times. These gene names are mouse names. The read halts 4 residues ahead of the CDR3 end, with the missing end drawn from the germline J gene. The chain joins TRBV15 to TRBJ2-1; TRBD2 aligns across 7 bases. The V and J ends lost 5 bases and 0 bases, in that order; junction bases with no gene match: 4. The germline gives CDR1 SGHND, CDR2 FRSKSL. CDR3 length: 15 amino acids. The DNA read from the CDR3 is TGTGCCAGCAGTAAACTGGGGCCTAACTATGCT. This codes for CASSKLGPNYA. In full, the CDR3 reads CASSKLGPNYAEQFF.

This clone was found many times. Gene names and germline refer to mouse. The CDR3 extends 4 residues past the end of the read, so its final part is completed from the germline J gene. The genes are TRBV17 and TRBJ1-1; D ambiguous. V lost 4 bases and J lost 1, with 4 bases in between. CDR1 is MNHDT, CDR2 YYDKIL, per germline. The CDR3 has 12 residues. CDR3 DNA, as far as it was read: TGTGCTAGCAGTAAACAAAACACA. Translating it yields CASSKQNT. The entire CDR3 protein reads CASSKQNTEVFF.

This clone was counted between two and nine times. The genes are named according to mouse. The read terminates 3 residues ahead of where the CDR3 ends, so the germline J gene completes it. The chain employs TRBV13-3 and TRBJ1-3; TRBD1 matches 8 bases. Losses at the gene ends were 0 bases for V and 0 bases for J; bases not matched to a gene: 2. This CDR3 is 16 amino acids long. Germline V lookup: CDR1 NNHDY, CDR2 SYVADS. The DNA read from the CDR3 is TGTGCCAGCAGTGATGAAACAGGGGGTTCTGGAAATACG. It is translated as CASSDETGGSGNT. The entire CDR3 reads CASSDETGGSGNTLYF.

This clone was found a few times. Gene names are mouse gene names. From the germline J gene comes the end of the CDR3, since the read stops 4 residues before it. The chain couples TRBV13-2 to TRBJ2-7; D call uncertain. The CDR3 is made up of 13 amino acids. The V gene lost 0 bases and the J gene lost 0 bases, with 4 bases spanning the gap. Looked up from germline, CDR1 is NNHNN and CDR2 is SYGAGS (reference sequence). Here the CDR3 reads CASGDGNSYEQYF. The covered CDR3 bases are TGTGCCAGCGGTGATGGTAACTCCTAT.

This clone was counted ten times or more. Gene names denote mouse genes. From the germline J gene comes the end of the CDR3, since the read stops 4 residues before it. V and J are TRBV5 and TRBJ2-7, with TRBD2 matching 8 bases. Looked up from germline, CDR1 is LGHNA and CDR2 is YNLKQL (reference sequence). The CDR3 has 14 residues. CDR3 region: CASSQDPWGDEQYF. CDR3 DNA (partial): TGTGCCAGCAGCCAAGATCCCTGGGGGGAT.

This clone was picked up many times. The germline and genes are mouse ones. The missing CDR3 end, 4 residues past where the read stops, is filled in from the germline J gene. The chain couples TRBV19 to TRBJ2-5, with TRBD1 matching 9 bases. Germline loops: CDR1 FNHDT, CDR2 SITEND (reference sequence). The CDR3 is 13 amino acids. CDR3 amino acids: CASSRDRADTQYF. The sequenced part of the CDR3 DNA is TGTGCCAGCAGTAGGGACAGGGCGGAC.

With respect to this clone: Here the gene names and germline are mouse. The read halts 4 residues ahead of the CDR3 end, with the missing end drawn from the germline J gene. The chain links TRBV13-3 to TRBJ2-7, with 7 bases fitting TRBD1. This CDR3 contains 13 residues. With V trimmed by 2 bases and J by 3 bases, 2 bases remained unmatched. The germline CDR1 and CDR2 sequences are NNHDY and SYVADS. The CDR3 loop is CASSETGFYEQYF. The sequenced CDR3 bases are TGTGCCAGCAGTGAGACAGGGTTCTAT.

A word on this clone: The gene names here belong to mouse. The CDR3 end lies 4 residues beyond the end of the read and is filled in from the germline J gene. The chain has TRBV19 and TRBJ2-3; D unresolved. Trimming pared 5 bases from V and 0 bases from J, leaving 7 bases between. Germline-derived CDR1 and CDR2 are FNHDT and SITEND (reference sequence). The CDR3 spans 13 residues. The CDR3 DNA, read in part, is TGTGCCAGCAGCGCAGCTAGTGCAGAA. Translated, it gives CASSAASAE. The whole CDR3 protein reads CASSAASAETLYF.

In this sample, this clone turned up a few times. Genes and germline are mouse. The read falls 4 residues short of the CDR3 end, and the missing part is taken from the germline J gene. J is TRBJ2-4 and V is TRBV1; TRBD2 matches at 8 bases. The germline gives CDR1 NSQYPW, CDR2 LRSPGD (reference sequence). This CDR3 region has 15 residues. The covered CDR3 bases are TGCACCTGCAGTGCAGATAGGGGGGGCGCAAAC. Amino acid sequence: CTCSADRGGAN. The CDR3 in full is CTCSADRGGANTLYF.

This clone came up a few times. Gene labels here are mouse ones. Read data end 4 residues before the CDR3 end; the end is taken from the germline J gene. The J gene is TRBJ1-2, the V gene TRBV31; 9 bases are a match to TRBD1. The germline gives CDR1 GKSSPN, CDR2 SITVG. This CDR3 spans 13 amino acids. The trim removed 5 bases at V and 2 bases at J, leaving 3 bases unmatched. The CDR3: CAWSGTGNSDYTF. Partial CDR3 DNA: TGTGCCTGGTCCGGGACAGGGAACTCC. Drawing the rest from reference TRBV31 and TRBJ1-2, the complete variable domain is AQTIHQWPVAEIKAVGSPLSLGCTIKGKSSPNLYWYWQATGGTLQQLFYSITVGQVESVVQLNLSASRPKDDQFILSTEKLLLSHSGFYLCAWSGTGNSDYTFGSGTRLLVI.

Ten or more counts support this clone. Gene labels here are mouse ones. The CDR3 sequence is CASRGDWGSYEQYF. The sequenced CDR3 bases are TGTGCCAGCAGGGGGGACTGGGGGTCCTAT. The chain uses TRBV13-1 and TRBJ2-7; 11 nucleotides line up with TRBD2. The CDR3 end is not reached by the read, which stops 4 residues before it; the germline J gene fills it in. The CDR3 is 14 residues long. The junction had 2 bases not matched to a gene; V was cut back by 5 bases and J by 1 base. Germline loops: CDR1 NSHNY, CDR2 SYGAGN.

This clone occurred a few times. Gene names and germline refer to mouse. Read sequence stops 4 residues before the CDR3 end, and the germline J gene provides the missing end. The chain employs TRBV13-1 and TRBJ2-4, with D perhaps matching TRBD1 (5 bases). The germline CDR1 and CDR2 sequences are NSHNY and SYGAGN. The CDR3 spans 13 residues. Trimming removed 8 bases from V and 0 bases from J, with 10 bases in between. CDR3 DNA (partial): TGTGCCAGTAACAGGAGGAGTCAAAAC. Translating it yields CASNRRSQN. The entire CDR3 is CASNRRSQNTLYF.

This clone was recorded a few times. These gene names are mouse names. The read ends 4 residues early relative to the CDR3; the germline J gene fills the gap. This CDR3 is also generated by other DNA sequences in the sample. The rearrangement joins TRBV31 to TRBJ1-2, with 8 nucleotides matching TRBD1. Germline CDR1 reads GKSSPN; CDR2 reads SITVG. Trimming removed 1 base from V and 2 bases from J; junction bases left unmatched: 3. The CDR3 runs 14 residues. The CDR3 sequence: CAWSPDRANSDYTF. CDR3 DNA (partial): TGTGCCTGGAGTCCGGACAGGGCGAACTCC.

A note on this clone: Genes and germline come from the mouse. The observed sequence ends 4 residues before the CDR3 terminus, with the missing tail filled in from the germline J gene. The chain links TRBV13-2 to TRBJ1-2; D is possibly TRBD1 (5 bases). This CDR3 spans 15 amino acids. Trimming left V 0 bases short and J 1 base short, with 10 bases between. The V gene's germline CDR1 is NNHNN and CDR2 SYGAGS (reference sequence). Incomplete CDR3 DNA: TGTGCCAGCGGTGATGCTTCAGGGAAAAACTCC. This sequence encodes CASGDASGKNS. The entire CDR3 is CASGDASGKNSDYTF.

In the case of this clone: Any gene name here is a mouse gene name. Coverage ceases 4 residues before the CDR3 finishes, and the germline J gene fills in the end. The chain couples TRBV19 to TRBJ2-5; TRBD1 aligns across 8 bases. CDR1 is FNHDT and CDR2 is SITEND in the germline V gene (reference sequence). The CDR3 length is 16 residues. The sequenced CDR3 bases are TGTGCCAGCAGTATAGGAGCTCAGGGGGCGGGAGAC. Translating gives CASSIGAQGAGD. The full CDR3 reads CASSIGAQGAGDTQYF.

This clone has a handful of counts. These gene names are mouse names. The CDR3 extends 4 residues past the end of the read, so its final part is completed from the germline J gene. The chain links TRBV13-3 to TRBJ1-1; TRBD1 agrees at 8 bases. CDR1 and CDR2 (germline): NNHDY, SYVADS. The J segment lost 0 bases and the V segment lost 6 bases, leaving 4 bases of the junction unmatched. The CDR3 is 14 amino acids. The DNA read from the CDR3 is TGTGCCAGCACCTCGGACAGGGCAAACACA. It translates to CASTSDRANT. The CDR3 reads in full as CASTSDRANTEVFF.

This clone was seen a few times. Genes here carry mouse names. The CDR3 end lies 4 residues beyond the end of the read and is filled in from the germline J gene. This chain connects TRBV13-1 to TRBJ1-2, with 8 bases aligning to TRBD1. With 1 base clipped from V and 0 bases from J, the junction kept 2 bases outside the gene matches. The CDR3 covers 15 residues. Germline V gene sequence: CDR1 NSHNY, CDR2 SYGAGN. The sequenced CDR3 bases are TGTGCCAGCAGTGATCGGGACAGGACAAACTCC. Its translation: CASSDRDRTNS. The CDR3, in full, reads CASSDRDRTNSDYTF.

This clone was counted at least ten times. Mouse gene names apply. The sequence runs out 4 residues before the end of the CDR3; the remainder is reconstructed from the germline J gene. The chain joins TRBV17 to TRBJ2-2; 7 bases are a match to TRBD1. This CDR3 region has 13 residues. CDR1 MNHDT and CDR2 YYDKIL come from the germline V gene. The sequenced CDR3 bases are TGTGCTAGCAAAGGGACAGAAGGCGGG. Protein sequence: CASKGTEGG. In full, the CDR3 reads CASKGTEGGQLYF.

This clone was recorded a few times. The genes and germline here are from mouse. The CDR3 end lies 4 residues beyond the end of the read and is filled in from the germline J gene. The rearrangement uses TRBV29 and TRBJ1-2, with D possibly matching TRBD1 (6 bases). V lost 2 bases and J lost 2, with 9 bases in between. CDR3 size: 14 residues. Germline CDR1 and CDR2: MSHET and SYDVDS. The CDR3 sequence: CASSLKQGNSDYTF. The sequenced CDR3 bases are TGTGCTAGCAGTTTAAAGCAGGGGAACTCC.